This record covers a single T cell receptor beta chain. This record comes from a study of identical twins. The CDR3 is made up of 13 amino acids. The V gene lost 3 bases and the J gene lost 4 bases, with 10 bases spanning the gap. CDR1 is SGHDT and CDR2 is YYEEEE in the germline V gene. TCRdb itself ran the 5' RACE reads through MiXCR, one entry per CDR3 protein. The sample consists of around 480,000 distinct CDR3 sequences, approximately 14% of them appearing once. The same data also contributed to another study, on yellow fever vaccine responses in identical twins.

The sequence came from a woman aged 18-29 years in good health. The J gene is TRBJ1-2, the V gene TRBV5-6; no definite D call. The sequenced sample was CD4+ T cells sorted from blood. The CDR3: CASSSSRTYGYTF. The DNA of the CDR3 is TGTGCCAGCAGCTCGAGCAGAACCTATGGCTACACCTTC.